One and the same sample provided the 19 T cell receptor beta chains below, sequenced in a study of T cells in Graves' hyperthyroidism and ophthalmopathy. It was RNA transcripts that yielded the amplified TCR beta CDR3 regions. The HTBI set primed first-round TCR CDR3 RT-PCR. MiXCR was run by TCRdb on the multiplex PCR reads, yielding one entry per CDR3 protein. Found here are about 420,000 distinct CDR3 sequences, 15% to 18% of them singletons; the top ten hold about 7.7%. Sequencing was done on a sample of blood. These receptors were collected from a woman between 18 and 29 years old with Graves' hyperthyroidism.

This clonotype was observed at least ten times. The rearrangement uses TRBV5-1 and TRBJ2-3, with a possible D match to TRBD2 (6 bases). Deletions cut 2 bases from V and 5 bases from J, with 15 bases between. The V gene's germline CDR1 is SGHRS and CDR2 YFSETQ. CDR3 length: 15 residues. CDR3 protein: CASSFAGRSGDTQYF. In DNA form, the CDR3 reads TGCGCCAGCAGCTTTGCGGGGAGATCTGGAGATACGCAGTATTTT.

This clonotype was seen at least ten times. The gene calls are TRBV15 and TRBJ1-4; D uncertain. Germline V gene lookup returns CDR1 LNHNV and CDR2 YYDKDF (reference sequence). V was clipped by 0 bases and J by 8 bases, with 16 bases between them. This CDR3 has 16 residues. The CDR3 DNA is TGTGCCACCAGCAGAGATAAAGGACGGTTGGGGGAAAAACTGTTTTTT. Translation gives CATSRDKGRLGEKLFF.

In this sample, this clonotype turned up many times. This chain links TRBV5-1 with TRBJ2-7, with D perhaps TRBD1 (6 bases). Trimming stripped 0 bases from V and 6 bases from J, with 13 bases between. CDR1 and CDR2 from the germline V gene are SGHRS and YFSETQ. This CDR3 has 14 amino acids. DNA for the CDR3: TGCGCCAGCAGCTTGGACAGGGAGAACGGCGAGCAGTACTTC. Translated: CASSLDRENGEQYF.

This clonotype was counted many times. The rearrangement links TRBV7-2 to TRBJ2-1, with D maybe TRBD2 (5 bases). The V gene's germline CDR1 is SGHTA and CDR2 FQGNSA. This CDR3 has 14 residues. Trimming took 3 bases from V and 0 from J, leaving 6 bases between them. CDR3: CASSLRASYNEQFF. As DNA, the CDR3 is TGTGCCAGCAGCTTGCGGGCCTCCTACAATGAGCAGTTCTTC.

In its sample, this clonotype was seen many times. The rearrangement uses TRBV5-1 and TRBJ1-6; D not certain. This CDR3 is built from 14 residues. Trimming pared 0 bases from V and 7 bases from J, leaving 8 bases between. CDR1 SGHRS and CDR2 YFSETQ come from the germline V gene. CDR3 nucleotides: TGCGCCAGCAGCTTGGAGTCGGGGAATTCACCCCTCCACTTT. Translating it yields CASSLESGNSPLHF.

This clonotype was seen many times. This chain connects TRBV6-1 to TRBJ2-7; 7 positions agree with TRBD2. Trimming removed 2 bases from V and 1 base from J; junction bases left unmatched: 8. The CDR3 has 16 residues. Germline assignment: CDR1 MNHNS and CDR2 SASEGT. CDR3 sequence reads: CASSEWAGDGSYEQYF. The CDR3 DNA sequence: TGTGCCAGCAGTGAATGGGCGGGAGACGGGTCCTACGAGCAGTACTTC.

This chain joins TRBV28 and TRBJ2-1, with D perhaps matching TRBD2 (5 bases). The germline gives CDR1 MDHEN, CDR2 SYDVKM. The V end lost 4 bases, the J end lost 3 bases, and 16 bases lay between the germline ends. CDR3 length: 16 residues. This CDR3 reads CASSSSAGAVYNEQFF. CDR3 coding DNA: TGTGCCAGCAGTTCATCAGCAGGAGCGGTCTACAATGAGCAGTTCTTC.

This chain joins TRBV27 and TRBJ1-2; the match to TRBD1 covers 9 bases. This CDR3 has 13 amino acids. J lost 8 bases, V lost 6 bases, and 7 bases had no gene match. Germline lookup yields CDR1 MNHEY and CDR2 SMNVEV (reference sequence). The chain's CDR3 is CASRGTGREGYTF. The CDR3 coding sequence is TGTGCCAGCAGAGGGACAGGGCGCGAGGGCTACACCTTC.

In this sample, this clonotype turned up many times. V is TRBV7-9 and J is TRBJ2-3; TRBD1 matches at 9 bases. The V gene end was trimmed by 6 bases and the J gene end by 2 bases; junction bases not matched to a gene: 18. This CDR3 has 19 residues. Germline V gene lookup returns CDR1 SEHNR and CDR2 FQNEAQ (reference sequence). CDR3 protein: CASSHTGGAGTGFTDTQYF. CDR3 coding DNA: TGTGCCAGCAGTCATACCGGAGGGGCCGGGACAGGGTTCACAGATACGCAGTATTTT.

This clonotype has only a few counts. The chain uses TRBV6-1 and TRBJ1-6; 9 positions agree with TRBD1. CDR1 is MNHNS and CDR2 is SASEGT in the germline V gene. The V and J ends lost 6 bases and 8 bases, in that order; junction bases with no gene match: 11. The CDR3 consists of 16 residues. Here the CDR3 reads CASRTRTGERDSPLHF. The CDR3 nucleotides read TGTGCCAGCAGGACCAGGACAGGGGAAAGGGATTCACCCCTCCACTTT.

This clonotype was observed a few times. The junction does not match germline at one end; this may be a read error. In nucleotides, the CDR3 is TGCGGCGTTGAATCATCCGGGGGCTACACCTTC. Translating it yields CGVESSGGYTF. The chain is built from TRBV29-1 and TRBJ1-2; unclear D gene. CDR3 length: 11 residues. Germline V CDR1 and CDR2: SQVTM, ANQGSEA. Drawing the rest from reference TRBV29-1 and TRBJ1-2, the complete variable domain is SAVISQKPSRDICQRGTSLTIQCQVDSQVTMMFWYRQQPGQSLTLIATANQGSEATYESGFVIDKFPISRPNLTFSTLTVSNMSPEDSSIYLCGVESSGGYTFGSGTRLTVV.

This clonotype was seen at least ten times. CDR3 DNA sequence: TGTGCCAGCAGCCAAGATCGGGAATCTGGGGCCAACGTCCTGACTTTC. This sequence encodes CASSQDRESGANVLTF. V is TRBV4-2 and J is TRBJ2-6; a possible D gene is TRBD2 (5 bases). This CDR3 contains 16 residues. Germline values: CDR1 LGHNA, CDR2 YNFKEQ. V lost 0 bases and J lost 1, with 7 bases in between.

Ten or more counts support this clonotype. The chain has TRBV9 and TRBJ2-7; perhaps TRBD1 as D (6 bases). Looked up from germline, CDR1 is SGDLS and CDR2 is YYNGEE. Trimming shortened V by 0 bases and J by 3 bases, and 10 bases separated the two germline ends. CDR3 size: 14 residues. The CDR3 here is CASSVEEGGYEQYF. Here the CDR3 DNA reads TGTGCCAGCAGCGTAGAAGAAGGGGGCTACGAGCAGTACTTC.

This clonotype has at least ten counts. The J gene is TRBJ2-7, the V gene TRBV4-1; D is unresolved. Germline V gene lookup returns CDR1 MGHRA and CDR2 YSYEKL. CDR3 size: 13 residues. V lost 0 bases, J lost 3 bases, and 6 bases lay in between. CDR3 nucleotide sequence: TGCGCCAGCAGCCAAGACGTCGACTACGAGCAGTACTTC. Encoded protein: CASSQDVDYEQYF.

This clonotype was counted at least ten times. The junction does not match germline at one end; this may be a read error. The rearrangement joins TRBV6-1 to TRBJ2-3; TRBD2 might be the D (7 bases). In germline, CDR1 is MNHNS, CDR2 SASEGT. CDR3 size: 16 residues. This CDR3 is CASREGGARPTDTQYF. DNA for the CDR3: TGTGCCAGCAGGGAAGGGGGGGCGAGGCCCACAGATACGCAGTATTTT.

The table lists this clonotype with many counts. This chain uses TRBV4-1 with TRBJ1-5; 12 bases map to TRBD1. The CDR3 totals 21 residues. Per germline, CDR1 MGHRA and CDR2 YSYEKL. The trim removed 0 bases at V and 0 bases at J, leaving 12 bases unmatched. The CDR3 DNA reads TGCGCCAGCAGCCAAGAATCGAAACCGGGACAGGGGGCTCGTAGCAATCAGCCCCAGCATTTT. This gives the protein CASSQESKPGQGARSNQPQHF.

V usage is TRBV24-1 and J usage is TRBJ2-5; D unclear. Germline CDR1 is KGHDR and CDR2 is SFDVKD. V was clipped by 1 base and J by 3 bases, with 11 bases between them. The CDR3 runs to 15 residues. The CDR3 loop is CATSDFFGPKETQYF. The CDR3 DNA reads TGTGCCACCAGTGATTTTTTTGGGCCAAAAGAGACCCAGTACTTC.

This clonotype has a count of ten or more. V is TRBV7-6 and J is TRBJ2-7; TRBD1 agrees at 9 bases. The length of the CDR3 is 15 residues. V shed 2 bases and J 7 bases; nucleotides not matched to a gene: 9. Germline V gene sequence: CDR1 SGHVS, CDR2 FNYEAQ. CDR3 DNA sequence: TGTGCCAGCAGCTTAATGCTGGGGACAGGGTTTGAGCAGTACTTC. It specifies CASSLMLGTGFEQYF.

This clonotype has at least ten counts. The chain is built from TRBV24-1 and TRBJ2-1; D is perhaps TRBD2 (5 bases). This CDR3 has 12 residues. V lost 9 bases to trimming and J lost 9 bases, with 14 bases between them. CDR1 and CDR2 from the germline V gene are KGHDR and SFDVKD. CDR3: CATEQNSGEQFF. Here the CDR3 DNA reads TGTGCCACCGAACAGAACAGCGGTGAGCAGTTCTTC.